This is a list of T cell receptor beta chains from one sample in a study of shared clonotypes between healthy human individuals. The data were produced by immunoSEQ multiplex PCR, yet TCRdb's version contains in-frame clones alone and is incomplete. The repertoire holds about 1,900,000 clones, with approximately 95% as singletons. Sequenced input: naive CD8+ T cells sorted from blood. Receptor source: a man aged 18 to 30 in good health. Each CDR3 is given with its conserved first and last residue. Each record gives: J gene, V gene, clone size, D gene, CDR3 length, CDR3 DNA, CDR3 protein. A D gene is named only where the DNA matches it firmly. Clone size is shown for a subset of rows, as once, few, many or a class of expanded clone.

>TRBJ2-3|TRBV27|once|TRBD2|15
TGTGCCAGCACGATTCTAGCGGGAGGCACAGATACGCAGTATTTT
CASTILAGGTDTQYF
>TRBJ2-7|TRBV7-9|-|TRBD1|15
TGTGCCAGCAGCCCAAGGGGGACAGGGGAGTACGAGCAGTACTTC
CASSPRGTGEYEQYF
>TRBJ2-1|TRBV7-9|-|TRBD1|13
TGTGCCAGCTCTGGGACAGGGGTCAATGAGCAGTTCTTC
CASSGTGVNEQFF
>TRBJ1-6|TRBV27|-|-|13
TGTGCCAGCAGTTTCGCAGGGGCTTCACCCCTCCACTTT
CASSFAGASPLHF
>TRBJ2-7|TRBV4-1|-|-|14
TGCGCCAGCAGCCAAGGCGACAGTTCCTACGAGCAGTACTTC
CASSQGDSSYEQYF
>TRBJ2-3|TRBV13|-|TRBD1|13
TGTGCCAGCAGCGGACAGGGTTCGGATACGCAGTATTTT
CASSGQGSDTQYF
>TRBJ1-3|TRBV4-3|-|-|15
TGCGCCAGCAGCCAAGATACCGGCTCTGGAAACACCATATATTTT
CASSQDTGSGNTIYF
>TRBJ1-4|TRBV6-1|-|-|17
TGTGCCAGCAGTGAATCGGGCAGTCCTCTCCCTAATGAAAAACTGTTTTTT
CASSESGSPLPNEKLFF
>TRBJ2-2|TRBV27|-|-|17
TGTGCCAGCAGTCCTACGACAGTCAGAACCGGAACCGGGGAGCTGTTTTTT
CASSPTTVRTGTGELFF
>TRBJ2-2|TRBV10-1|-|TRBD1|17
TGCGCCAGCAGTGAGTCAGAGGGGACAGGGTTCACCGGGGAGCTGTTTTTT
CASSESEGTGFTGELFF
>TRBJ1-5|TRBV15|-|TRBD1|16
TGTGCCACCAGCAGAGAGACAGGGGGCCCCCGGCAGCCCCAGCATTTT
CATSRETGGPRQPQHF
>TRBJ1-1|TRBV28|-|-|13
TGTGCCAGCAGTCTACACCGGGGGACTGAAGCTTTCTTT
CASSLHRGTEAFF
>TRBJ1-1|TRBV18|-|TRBD1|15
TGTGCCAGCTCAGACCCCCCAGGGGGCAACACTGAAGCTTTCTTT
CASSDPPGGNTEAFF
>TRBJ2-1|TRBV28|-|TRBD1|16
TGTGCCAGCACCGTCGAGACAGGGGGCAACTACAATGAGCAGTTCTTC
CASTVETGGNYNEQFF
>TRBJ2-1|TRBV7-9|-|-|15
TGTGCCAGCAGCTTAGTCAGGGGTTCCTACAATGAGCAGTTCTTC
CASSLVRGSYNEQFF
>TRBJ1-2|TRBV28|-|-|13
TGTGCCAGCAGGGCAAGGAACAGGGTGGGGTACACCTTC
CASRARNRVGYTF
>TRBJ2-5|TRBV28|-|-|14
TGTGCCAGCAGTTTAGCTCCCCAGGGGGGGGCCCAGTACTTC
CASSLAPQGGAQYF
>TRBJ2-7|TRBV4-1|-|-|14
TGCGCCAGCAGCCAAGTAGTAGCACAGGGCGAGCAGTACTTC
CASSQVVAQGEQYF
>TRBJ2-1|TRBV5-1|-|-|14
TGCGCCAGCAGTGGGACTTATTCCTACAATGAGCAGTTCTTC
CASSGTYSYNEQFF
>TRBJ1-1|TRBV5-6|-|-|15
TGTGCCAGCAGCTTCGAAACAGGTTGGAACACTGAAGCTTTCTTT
CASSFETGWNTEAFF
>TRBJ1-2|TRBV7-9|-|-|18
TGTGCCAGCAGCCTGCCCCGGGAGGGAGGAATAGGGGCATATGGCTACACCTTC
CASSLPREGGIGAYGYTF
>TRBJ2-1|TRBV4-1|-|-|15
TGCGCCAGCAGCCAAGTAGCCGGGGCGGGTAGTGAGCAGTTCTTC
CASSQVAGAGSEQFF
>TRBJ2-3|TRBV13|-|-|13
TGTGCCAGCAGCTTAGGAGCCACAGATACGCAGTATTTT
CASSLGATDTQYF
>TRBJ1-1|TRBV10-3|-|-|14
TGTGCCATCAGTGAGGATCAAGGGGTCACTGAAGCTTTCTTT
CAISEDQGVTEAFF
>TRBJ1-1|TRBV5-1|-|-|12
TGCGCCAGCAGCTCCCGACAGGATGAAGCTTTCTTT
CASSSRQDEAFF
>TRBJ2-7|TRBV7-4|-|TRBD2|15
TGTGCCAGCAGCTTTATCCTAGCGGGAGTCTACGAGCAGTACTTC
CASSFILAGVYEQYF
>TRBJ1-2|TRBV29-1|few|-|14
TGCAGCGTTCAAAAACAGGCCCTTAACTATGGCTACACCTTC
CSVQKQALNYGYTF
>TRBJ1-6|TRBV27|-|-|14
TGTGCCAGCAGCCCCGAGGCATATAATTCACCCCTCCACTTT
CASSPEAYNSPLHF